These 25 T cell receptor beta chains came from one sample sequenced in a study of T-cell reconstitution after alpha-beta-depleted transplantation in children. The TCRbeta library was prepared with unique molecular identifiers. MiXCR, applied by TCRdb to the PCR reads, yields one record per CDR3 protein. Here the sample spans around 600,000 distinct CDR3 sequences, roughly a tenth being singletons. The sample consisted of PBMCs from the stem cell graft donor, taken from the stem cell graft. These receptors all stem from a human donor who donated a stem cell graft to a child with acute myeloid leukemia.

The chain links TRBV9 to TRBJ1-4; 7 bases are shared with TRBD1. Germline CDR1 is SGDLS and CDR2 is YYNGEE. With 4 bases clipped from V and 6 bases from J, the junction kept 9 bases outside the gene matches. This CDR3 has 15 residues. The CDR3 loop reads CASSPSTGPDEKLFF. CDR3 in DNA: TGTGCCAGCAGCCCATCGACAGGGCCCGATGAAAAACTGTTTTTT.

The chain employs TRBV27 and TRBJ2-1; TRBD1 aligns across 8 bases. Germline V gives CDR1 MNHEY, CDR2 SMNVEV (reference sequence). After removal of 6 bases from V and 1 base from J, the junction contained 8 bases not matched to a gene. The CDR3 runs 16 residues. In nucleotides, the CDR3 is TGTGCCAGCAGGGATGCAGGGGGCTGGTCCTACAATGAGCAGTTCTTC. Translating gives CASRDAGGWSYNEQFF.

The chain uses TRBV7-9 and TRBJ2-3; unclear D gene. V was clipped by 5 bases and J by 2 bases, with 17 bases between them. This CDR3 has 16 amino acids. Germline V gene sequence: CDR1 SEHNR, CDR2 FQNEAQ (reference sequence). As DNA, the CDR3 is TGTGCCAGCAGCCCAGAGGACCAGAAAATCACAGATACGCAGTATTTT. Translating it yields CASSPEDQKITDTQYF. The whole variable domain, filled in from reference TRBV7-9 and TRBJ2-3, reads DTGVSQNPRHKITKRGQNVTFRCDPISEHNRLYWYRQTLGQGPEFLTYFQNEAQLEKSRLLSDRFSAERPKGSFSTLEIQRTEQGDSAMYLCASSPEDQKITDTQYFGPGTRLTVL.

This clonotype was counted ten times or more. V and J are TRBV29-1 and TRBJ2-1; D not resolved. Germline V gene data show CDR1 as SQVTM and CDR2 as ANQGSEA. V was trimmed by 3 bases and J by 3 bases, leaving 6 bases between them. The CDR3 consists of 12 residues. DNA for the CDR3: TGCAGCGTTGATAGGAACTACAATGAGCAGTTCTTC. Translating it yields CSVDRNYNEQFF.

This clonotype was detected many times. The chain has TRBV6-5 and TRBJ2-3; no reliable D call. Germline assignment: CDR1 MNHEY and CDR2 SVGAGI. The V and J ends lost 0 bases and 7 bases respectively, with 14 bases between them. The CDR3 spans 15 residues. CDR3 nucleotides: TGTGCCAGCAGTTACTCGCCTTTTGGGGAAAATACGCAGTATTTT. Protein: CASSYSPFGENTQYF.

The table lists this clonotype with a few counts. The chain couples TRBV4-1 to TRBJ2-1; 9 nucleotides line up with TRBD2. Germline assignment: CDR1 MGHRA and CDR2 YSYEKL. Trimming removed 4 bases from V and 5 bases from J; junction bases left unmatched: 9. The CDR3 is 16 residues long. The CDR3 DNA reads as TGCGCCAGCAGCCCTAACTGGCTAGCGGGAAACAATGAGCAGTTCTTC. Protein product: CASSPNWLAGNNEQFF.

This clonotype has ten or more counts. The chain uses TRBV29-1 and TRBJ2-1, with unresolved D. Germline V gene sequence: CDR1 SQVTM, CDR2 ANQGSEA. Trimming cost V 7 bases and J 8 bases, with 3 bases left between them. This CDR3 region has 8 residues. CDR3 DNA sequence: TGCAGCGGAGATGAGCAGTTCTTC. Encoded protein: CSGDEQFF.

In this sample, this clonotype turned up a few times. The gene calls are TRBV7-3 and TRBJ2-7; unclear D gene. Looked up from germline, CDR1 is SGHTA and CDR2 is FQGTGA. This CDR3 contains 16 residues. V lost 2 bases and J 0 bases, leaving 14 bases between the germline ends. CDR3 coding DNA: TGTGCCAGCAGCTTAGTTTTCCGGACCTACTCCTACGAGCAGTACTTC. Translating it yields CASSLVFRTYSYEQYF.

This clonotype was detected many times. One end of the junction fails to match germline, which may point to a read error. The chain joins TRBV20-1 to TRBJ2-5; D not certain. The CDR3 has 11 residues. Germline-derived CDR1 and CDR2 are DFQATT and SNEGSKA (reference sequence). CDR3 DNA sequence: TGCAGTGCAAGAGTAGTGGAGACCCAGTACTTC. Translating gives CSARVVETQYF.

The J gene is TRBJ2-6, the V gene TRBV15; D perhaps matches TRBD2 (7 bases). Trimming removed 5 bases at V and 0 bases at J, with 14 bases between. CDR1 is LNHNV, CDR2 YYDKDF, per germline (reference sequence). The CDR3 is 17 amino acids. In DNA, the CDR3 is TGTGCCACCAGCGGGTACAGGGACTACTCTGGGGCCAACGTCCTGACTTTC. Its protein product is CATSGYRDYSGANVLTF.

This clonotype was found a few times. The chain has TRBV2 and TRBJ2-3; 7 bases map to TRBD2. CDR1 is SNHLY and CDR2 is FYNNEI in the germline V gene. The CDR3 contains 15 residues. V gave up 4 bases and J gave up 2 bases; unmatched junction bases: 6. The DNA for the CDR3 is TGTGCCAGCAGTGGGGATAGCGGGCCCACAGATACGCAGTATTTT. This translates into CASSGDSGPTDTQYF.

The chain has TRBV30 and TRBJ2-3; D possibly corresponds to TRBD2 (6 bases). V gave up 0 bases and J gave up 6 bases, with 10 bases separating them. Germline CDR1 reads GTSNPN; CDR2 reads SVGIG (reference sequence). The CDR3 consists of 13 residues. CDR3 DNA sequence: TGTGCCTGGAGTGTACGGGAGAGGGATACGCAGTATTTT. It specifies CAWSVRERDTQYF.

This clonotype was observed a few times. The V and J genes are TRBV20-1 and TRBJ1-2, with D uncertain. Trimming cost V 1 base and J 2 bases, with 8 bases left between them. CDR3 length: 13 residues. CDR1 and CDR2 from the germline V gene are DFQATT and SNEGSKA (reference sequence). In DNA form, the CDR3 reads TGCAGTGCTAGAGGTGACGGAAACTATGGCTACACCTTC. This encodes CSARGDGNYGYTF.

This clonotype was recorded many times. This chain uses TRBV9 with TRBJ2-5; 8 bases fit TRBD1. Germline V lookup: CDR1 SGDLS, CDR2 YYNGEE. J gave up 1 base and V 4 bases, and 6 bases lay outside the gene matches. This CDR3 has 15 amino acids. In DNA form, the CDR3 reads TGTGCCAGCAGCCCTACTACAGGGGGCCAAGAGACCCAGTACTTC. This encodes CASSPTTGGQETQYF.

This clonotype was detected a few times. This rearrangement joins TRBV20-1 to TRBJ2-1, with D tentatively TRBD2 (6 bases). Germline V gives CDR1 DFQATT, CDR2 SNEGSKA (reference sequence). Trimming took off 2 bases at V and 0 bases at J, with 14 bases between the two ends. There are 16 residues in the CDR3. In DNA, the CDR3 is TGCAGTGCTAGACGGGACTCTGAAAGCTCCTACAATGAGCAGTTCTTC. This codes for CSARRDSESSYNEQFF.

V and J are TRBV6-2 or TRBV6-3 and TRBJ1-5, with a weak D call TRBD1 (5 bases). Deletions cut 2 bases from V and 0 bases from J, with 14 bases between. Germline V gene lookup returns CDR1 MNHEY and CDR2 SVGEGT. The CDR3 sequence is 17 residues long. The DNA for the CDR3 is TGTGCCAGCAGTTACGCCGACAGCGAATATAGCAATCAGCCCCAGCATTTT. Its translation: CASSYADSEYSNQPQHF.

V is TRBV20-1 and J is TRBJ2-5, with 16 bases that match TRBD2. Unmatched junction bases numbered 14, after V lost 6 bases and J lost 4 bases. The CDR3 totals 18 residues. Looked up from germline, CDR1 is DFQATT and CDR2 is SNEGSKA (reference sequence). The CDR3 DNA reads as TGCAGTGCGGAACCGGGACTAGCGGGAGGGCCGAATGGAGAGACCCAGTACTTC. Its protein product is CSAEPGLAGGPNGETQYF.

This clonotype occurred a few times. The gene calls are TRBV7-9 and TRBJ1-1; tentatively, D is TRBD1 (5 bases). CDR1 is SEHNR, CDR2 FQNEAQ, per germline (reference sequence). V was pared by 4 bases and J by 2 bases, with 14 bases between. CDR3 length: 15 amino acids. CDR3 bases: TGTGCCAGCAGCTCCCCCACGGGGGGAAACACTGAAGCTTTCTTT. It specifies CASSSPTGGNTEAFF.

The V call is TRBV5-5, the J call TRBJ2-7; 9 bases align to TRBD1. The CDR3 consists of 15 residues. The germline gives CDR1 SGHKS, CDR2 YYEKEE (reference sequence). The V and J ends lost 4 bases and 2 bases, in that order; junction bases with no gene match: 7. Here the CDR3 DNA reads TGTGCCAGCAGCCATACGGGACAGGGTACCTACGAGCAGTACTTC. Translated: CASSHTGQGTYEQYF.

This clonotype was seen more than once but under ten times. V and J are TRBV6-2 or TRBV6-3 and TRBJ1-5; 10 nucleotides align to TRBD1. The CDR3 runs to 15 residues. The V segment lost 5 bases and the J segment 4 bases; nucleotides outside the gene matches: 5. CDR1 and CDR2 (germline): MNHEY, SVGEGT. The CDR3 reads CASSPRDRGNQPQHF. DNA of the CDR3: TGTGCCAGCAGTCCCAGGGACAGGGGAAATCAGCCCCAGCATTTT.

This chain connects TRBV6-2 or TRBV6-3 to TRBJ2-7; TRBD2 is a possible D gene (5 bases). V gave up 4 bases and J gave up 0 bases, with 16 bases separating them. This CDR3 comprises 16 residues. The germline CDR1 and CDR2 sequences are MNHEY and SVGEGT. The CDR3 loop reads CASSFGRTLRSYEQYF. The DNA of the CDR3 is TGTGCCAGCAGTTTCGGCCGGACTCTCCGCTCCTACGAGCAGTACTTC.

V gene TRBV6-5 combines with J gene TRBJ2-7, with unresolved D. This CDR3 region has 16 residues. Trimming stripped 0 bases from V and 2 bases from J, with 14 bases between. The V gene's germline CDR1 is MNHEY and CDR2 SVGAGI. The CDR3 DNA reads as TGTGCCAGCAGTTACTCGCCTCTTAGAGCCACCTACGAGCAGTACTTC. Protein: CASSYSPLRATYEQYF.

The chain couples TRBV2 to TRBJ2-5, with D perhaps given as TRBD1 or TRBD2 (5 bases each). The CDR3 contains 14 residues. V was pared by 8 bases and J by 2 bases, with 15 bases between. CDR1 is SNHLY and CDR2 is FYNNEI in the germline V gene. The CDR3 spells CASRKGTNQETQYF. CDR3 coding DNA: TGTGCCAGCCGCAAAGGGACCAATCAAGAGACCCAGTACTTC.

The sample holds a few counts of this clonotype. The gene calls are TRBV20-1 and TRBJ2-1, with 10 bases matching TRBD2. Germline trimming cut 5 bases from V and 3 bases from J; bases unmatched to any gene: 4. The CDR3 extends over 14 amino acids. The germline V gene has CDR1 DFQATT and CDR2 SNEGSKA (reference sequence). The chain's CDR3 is CSAPPSGSYNEQFF. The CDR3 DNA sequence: TGCAGTGCTCCTCCTAGCGGGAGCTACAATGAGCAGTTCTTC.

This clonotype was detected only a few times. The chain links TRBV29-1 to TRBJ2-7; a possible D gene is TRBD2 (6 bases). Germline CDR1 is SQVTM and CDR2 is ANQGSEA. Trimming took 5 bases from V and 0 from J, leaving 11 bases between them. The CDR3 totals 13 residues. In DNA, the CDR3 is TGCAGCGTTACGGGGGACGGCTCCTACGAGCAGTACTTC. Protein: CSVTGDGSYEQYF.